The 19 T cell receptor beta chains listed next were all sequenced from one sample in a study of Ad26.COV2.S vaccination and SARS-CoV-2 variants. Stated treatment: over 15 received Ad26.COV2.S at low or high dose, single or two shots; 5 received placebo; per-sample allocation not given. Sampling happened 63 days after the first vaccine or placebo injection. Produced via immunoSEQ multiplex PCR; TCRdb's table is partial and in-frame only. The data hold hundreds of thousands of clones, with roughly 87% observed a single time. Sequenced here: peripheral blood, sampled in a trial of Ad26.COV2.S vaccine versus placebo. The receptors stem from a person between 18 and 59 years old who received the Ad26.COV2.S COVID-19 vaccine or a placebo.

The rearrangement links TRBV6-5 to TRBJ1-2, with 7 bases lining up with TRBD1. V lost 3 bases and J lost 6; bases outside the gene matches: 10. Per the germline V gene, CDR1 is MNHEY and CDR2 is SVGAGI. The CDR3 consists of 15 residues. CDR3 DNA sequence: TGTGCCAGCAGTTATTCTGACAGGGTAGACCATGGCTACACCTTC. Its protein product is CASSYSDRVDHGYTF.

The CDR3 protein is CASSPIQGAQPQHF. The CDR3 DNA follows: TGTGCCAGCAGCCCTATACAGGGCGCTCAGCCCCAGCATTTT. The gene calls are TRBV27 and TRBJ1-5; D is perhaps TRBD1 (6 bases). The CDR3 sequence is 14 residues long. Germline V gene data show CDR1 as MNHEY and CDR2 as SMNVEV (reference sequence). V lost 6 bases and J 6 bases, leaving 15 bases between the germline ends.

The V and J genes are TRBV11-2 and TRBJ2-7; 12 bases align to TRBD2. CDR3 length: 15 residues. Losses at the gene ends were 5 bases for V and 3 bases for J; bases not matched to a gene: 5. Germline CDR1 and CDR2: SGHAT and FQNNGV. CDR3 DNA sequence: TGTGCCAGCAGCCCGAGGACTAGCGGGGACTACGAGCAGTACTTC. It yields the protein CASSPRTSGDYEQYF.

This chain uses TRBV30 with TRBJ2-7, with D possibly TRBD1 on 5 matching bases. In germline, CDR1 is GTSNPN, CDR2 SVGIG (reference sequence). Trimming shortened V by 3 bases and J by 6 bases, and 9 bases separated the two germline ends. The CDR3 is made up of 11 amino acids. DNA for the CDR3: TGTGCCTGGAGCCAGGGAATCGAGCAGTACTTC. This sequence encodes CAWSQGIEQYF.

This chain joins TRBV4-3 and TRBJ1-2; 7 positions match TRBD1. V gave up 0 bases and J gave up 4 bases; unmatched junction bases: 2. Germline V gene data show CDR1 as LGHNA and CDR2 as YSLEER. CDR3 size: 14 residues. The CDR3 loop reads CASSQDSGGYGYTF. CDR3 DNA sequence: TGCGCCAGCAGCCAAGATTCAGGGGGCTATGGCTACACCTTC.

The chain employs TRBV5-1 and TRBJ2-3; D could derive from TRBD1 or TRBD2 (5 bases each). Germline V gives CDR1 SGHRS, CDR2 YFSETQ. The CDR3 length is 18 residues. The V gene lost 4 bases and the J gene lost 2 bases, with 23 bases spanning the gap. CDR3 bases: TGCGCCAGCAGCATCCGGGGACGGAGCGACGTAAACACAGATACGCAGTATTTT. This sequence encodes CASSIRGRSDVNTDTQYF. Using reference TRBV5-1 and TRBJ2-3 for the parts outside the CDR3, the full variable domain is KAGVTQTPRYLIKTRGQQVTLSCSPISGHRSVSWYQQTPGQGLQFLFEYFSETQRNKGNFPGRFSGRQFSNSRSEMNVSTLELGDSALYLCASSIRGRSDVNTDTQYFGPGTRLTVL.

The chain links TRBV13 to TRBJ2-5; 7 nucleotides match TRBD1. The junction had 4 bases not matched to a gene; V was cut back by 1 base and J by 5 bases. CDR3 length equals 14 residues. Germline V gene data show CDR1 as PRHDT and CDR2 as FYEKMQ (reference sequence). The CDR3 coding sequence is TGTGCCAGCAGCTTAGATCCGGGACAGGAGACCCAGTACTTC. Translation gives CASSLDPGQETQYF. Full variable domain (remainder filled in from reference TRBV13 and TRBJ2-5): AAGVIQSPRHLIKEKRETATLKCYPIPRHDTVYWYQQGPGQDPQFLISFYEKMQSDKGSIPDRFSAQQFSDYHSELNMSSLELGDSALYFCASSLDPGQETQYFGPGTRLLVL.

The rearrangement uses TRBV27 and TRBJ1-1; the D gene is possibly TRBD1 (5 bases). V lost 3 bases and J lost 11, with 13 bases in between. The CDR3 runs to 12 residues. Germline V gene data show CDR1 as MNHEY and CDR2 as SMNVEV (reference sequence). The DNA for the CDR3 is TGTGCCAGCAGTTTCGGGGGAATGGAGGCTTTCTTT. Translation: CASSFGGMEAFF.

The genes are TRBV9 and TRBJ1-5; D might be TRBD1 (6 bases). V was cut by 2 bases and J by 3 bases, with 15 bases left in between. CDR1 is SGDLS and CDR2 is YYNGEE in the germline V gene. The CDR3 sequence is 16 residues long. The CDR3 nucleotides read TGTGCCAGCAGCGTTAGGCGGTCAGGGGCCAATCAGCCCCAGCATTTT. It codes for CASSVRRSGANQPQHF.

The chain joins TRBV9 to TRBJ2-7; TRBD2 aligns across 7 bases. Germline CDR1 is SGDLS and CDR2 is YYNGEE. V was pared by 3 bases and J by 5 bases, with 8 bases of the junction left unmatched. The CDR3 runs to 14 residues. CDR3 nucleotides: TGTGCCAGCAGCGCCCGAGCGGGGAACCACGAGCAGTACTTC. It yields the protein CASSARAGNHEQYF. The entire variable domain, with the rest obtained from reference TRBV9 and TRBJ2-7, is as follows: DSGVTQTPKHLITATGQRVTLRCSPRSGDLSVYWYQQSLDQGLQFLIQYYNGEERAKGNILERFSAQQFPDLHSELNLSSLELGDSALYFCASSARAGNHEQYFGPGTRLTVT.

The chain recombines TRBV12-5 with TRBJ1-1, with 7 bases fitting TRBD1. The V gene's germline CDR1 is LGHNT and CDR2 FRNRAP. The trim removed 6 bases at V and 11 bases at J, leaving 21 bases unmatched. This CDR3 contains 16 residues. Here the CDR3 DNA reads TGTGCTAGTGGACACGGCAGGAGGCGACAGGGAGGGTTGGCTTTCTTT. Protein product: CASGHGRRRQGGLAFF.

V is TRBV11-2 and J is TRBJ2-7; D not resolved. From germline, CDR1 is SGHAT and CDR2 FQNNGV. V lost 5 bases and J lost 6, with 11 bases in between. This CDR3 contains 12 residues. CDR3 nucleotide sequence: TGTGCCAGCAGCCCCCCCCTTGGCGAGCAGTACTTC. The encoded protein is CASSPPLGEQYF.

The chain links TRBV12-3 or TRBV12-4 to TRBJ2-7; D is undetermined. Trimming took off 3 bases at V and 2 bases at J, with 8 bases between the two ends. The CDR3 runs to 13 residues. The chain's CDR3 is CASSFGRPYEQYF. The CDR3 DNA follows: TGTGCCAGCAGTTTTGGACGGCCCTACGAGCAGTACTTC.

The chain links TRBV10-3 to TRBJ2-7; 8 nucleotides align to TRBD1. The CDR3 is made up of 15 amino acids. V was clipped by 4 bases and J by 2 bases; unmatched bases: 7. Germline V gene data show CDR1 as ENHRY and CDR2 as SYGVKD. The CDR3 coding sequence is TGTGCCATCAGTGTAAGGACAGGGTTAGCCTACGAGCAGTACTTC. Translation: CAISVRTGLAYEQYF.

This chain joins TRBV5-4 and TRBJ1-3, with 7 bases identical to TRBD1. The germline gives CDR1 SGHNT, CDR2 YYREEE (reference sequence). V trimming: 0 bases; J trimming: 2 bases; junction bases outside the gene matches: 5. The CDR3 spans 16 residues. The CDR3 is CASSLEGGAPGNTIYF. In DNA form, the CDR3 reads TGTGCCAGCAGCTTGGAAGGGGGCGCCCCTGGAAACACCATATATTTT.

The chain couples TRBV11-1 to TRBJ2-3; the match to TRBD1 covers 9 bases. The CDR3 has 16 amino acids. V lost 5 bases, J lost 1 base, and 7 bases stayed unmatched. Per the germline V gene, CDR1 is SGHAT and CDR2 is FQDESV (reference sequence). In DNA, the CDR3 is TGTGCCAGCAGCCCCCGACAGGGGGGCGGCACAGATACGCAGTATTTT. Encoded protein: CASSPRQGGGTDTQYF.

The chain uses TRBV20-1 and TRBJ2-5, with 11 positions matching TRBD1. J lost 4 bases, V lost 3 bases, and 7 bases had no gene match. The CDR3 runs to 15 residues. Germline V CDR1 and CDR2: DFQATT, SNEGSKA (reference sequence). CDR3 in amino acids: CSASVDRGLTETQYF. CDR3 DNA sequence: TGCAGTGCTAGTGTGGACAGGGGGCTCACAGAGACCCAGTACTTC.

This chain uses TRBV6-5 with TRBJ2-5; 11 nucleotides align to TRBD2. CDR3 size: 15 residues. Per the germline V gene, CDR1 is MNHEY and CDR2 is SVGAGI. Germline trimming cut 5 bases from V and 2 bases from J; bases unmatched to any gene: 4. The CDR3 DNA reads TGTGCCAGCAGTCGGATAGCGGGGGGGCAAGAGACCCAGTACTTC. This gives the protein CASSRIAGGQETQYF.

The chain couples TRBV27 to TRBJ1-1; D is possibly TRBD1 (5 bases). Germline V gene data show CDR1 as MNHEY and CDR2 as SMNVEV (reference sequence). Trimming removed 8 bases from V and 0 bases from J, with 22 bases in between. The CDR3 spans 17 residues. The CDR3 reads CASGVAGGFPMNTEAFF. The CDR3 coding sequence is TGTGCCAGCGGAGTAGCCGGGGGATTCCCTATGAACACTGAAGCTTTCTTT.